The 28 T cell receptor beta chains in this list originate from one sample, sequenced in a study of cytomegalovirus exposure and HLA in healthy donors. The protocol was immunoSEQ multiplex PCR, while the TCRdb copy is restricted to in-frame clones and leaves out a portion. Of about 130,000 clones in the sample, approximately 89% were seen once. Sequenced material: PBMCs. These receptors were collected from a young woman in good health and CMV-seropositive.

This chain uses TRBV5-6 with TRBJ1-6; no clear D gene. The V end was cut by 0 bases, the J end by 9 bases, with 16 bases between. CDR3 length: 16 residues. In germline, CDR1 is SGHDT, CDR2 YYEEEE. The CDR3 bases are TGTGCCAGCAGCTTGGGTGGAACCGTGACAAGTTCACCCCTCCACTTT. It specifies CASSLGGTVTSSPLHF.

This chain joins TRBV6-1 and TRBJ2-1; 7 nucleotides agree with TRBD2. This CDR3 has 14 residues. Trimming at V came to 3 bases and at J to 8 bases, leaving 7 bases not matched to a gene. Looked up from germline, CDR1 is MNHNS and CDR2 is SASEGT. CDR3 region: CASSEGGVDYEQFF. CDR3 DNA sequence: TGTGCCAGCAGTGAGGGGGGGGTCGACTATGAGCAGTTCTTC.

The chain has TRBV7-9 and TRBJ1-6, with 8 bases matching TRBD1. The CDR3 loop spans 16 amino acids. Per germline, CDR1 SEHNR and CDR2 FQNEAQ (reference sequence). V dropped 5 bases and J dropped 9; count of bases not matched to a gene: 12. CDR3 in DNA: TGTGCCAGCAGCGGAGGACAGGGCGGGGTCAGTTCACCCCTCCACTTT. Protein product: CASSGGQGGVSSPLHF.

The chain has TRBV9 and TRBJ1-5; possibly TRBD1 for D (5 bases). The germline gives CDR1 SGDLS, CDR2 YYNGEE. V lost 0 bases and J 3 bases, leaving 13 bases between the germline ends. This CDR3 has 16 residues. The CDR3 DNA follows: TGTGCCAGCAGCGTAGGGATAGGGGTGAACAATCAGCCCCAGCATTTT. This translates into CASSVGIGVNNQPQHF.

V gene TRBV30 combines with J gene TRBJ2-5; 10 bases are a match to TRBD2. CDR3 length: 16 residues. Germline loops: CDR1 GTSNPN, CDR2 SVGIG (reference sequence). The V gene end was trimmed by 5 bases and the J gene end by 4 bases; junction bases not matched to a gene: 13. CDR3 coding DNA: TGTGCCTGGCGGAGGTGGGGGACTAGCGAGGGAGAGACCCAGTACTTC. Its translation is CAWRRWGTSEGETQYF.

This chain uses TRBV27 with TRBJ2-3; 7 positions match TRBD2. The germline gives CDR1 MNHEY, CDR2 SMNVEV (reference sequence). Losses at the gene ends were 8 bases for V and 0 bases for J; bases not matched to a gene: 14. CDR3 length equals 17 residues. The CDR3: CASPPSGVLGSTDTQYF. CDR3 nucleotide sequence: TGTGCCAGCCCCCCGAGCGGGGTGCTGGGAAGCACAGATACGCAGTATTTT.

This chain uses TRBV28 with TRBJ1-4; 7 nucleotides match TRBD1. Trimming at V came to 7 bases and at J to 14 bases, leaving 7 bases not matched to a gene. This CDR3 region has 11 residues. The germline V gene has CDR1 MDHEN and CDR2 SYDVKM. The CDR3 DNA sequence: TGTGCCAGCACCTCGGACAGGCGGCTGTTTTTT. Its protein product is CASTSDRRLFF. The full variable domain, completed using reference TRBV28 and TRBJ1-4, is DVKVTQSSRYLVKRTGEKVFLECVQDMDHENMFWYRQDPGLGLRLIYFSYDVKMKEKGDIPEGYSVSREKKERFSLILESASTNQTSMYLCASTSDRRLFFGSGTQLSVL.

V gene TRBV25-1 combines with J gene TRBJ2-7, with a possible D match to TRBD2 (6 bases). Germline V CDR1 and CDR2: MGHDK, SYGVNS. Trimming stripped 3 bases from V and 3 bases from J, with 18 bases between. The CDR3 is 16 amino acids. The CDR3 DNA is TGTGCCAGCAGTGAGAGGGACTGCCACTTTCACTACGAGCAGTACTTC. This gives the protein CASSERDCHFHYEQYF.

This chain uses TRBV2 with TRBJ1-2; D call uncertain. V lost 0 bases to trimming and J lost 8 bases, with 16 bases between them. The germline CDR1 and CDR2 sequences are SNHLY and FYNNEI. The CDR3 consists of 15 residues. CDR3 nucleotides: TGTGCCAGCAGTGAAGCGCCAGACACCCCTCGGGGCTACACCTTC. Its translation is CASSEAPDTPRGYTF.

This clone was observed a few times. In DNA, the CDR3 is TGTGCCAGCAGTGATTCGGCGGGGACCTACGAGCAGTACTTC. Its protein is CASSDSAGTYEQYF. V is TRBV2 and J is TRBJ2-7, with D perhaps matching TRBD2 (6 bases). The CDR3 spans 14 residues. V was cut by 3 bases and J by 2 bases, with 11 bases left in between. Germline V gene data show CDR1 as SNHLY and CDR2 as FYNNEI.

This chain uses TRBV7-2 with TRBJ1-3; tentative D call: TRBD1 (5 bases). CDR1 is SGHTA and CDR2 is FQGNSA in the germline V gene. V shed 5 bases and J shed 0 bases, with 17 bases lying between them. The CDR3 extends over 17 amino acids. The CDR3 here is CASSAGLLRDSGNTIYF. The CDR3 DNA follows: TGTGCCAGCAGCGCGGGACTTTTGCGGGACTCTGGAAACACCATATATTTT.

CDR3 nucleotide sequence: TGCGCCAGCATCGGGAGCACAGATACGCAGTATTTT. This codes for CASIGSTDTQYF. The chain links TRBV10-1 to TRBJ2-3; unclear D gene. Trimming took off 7 bases at V and 0 bases at J, with 5 bases between the two ends. The CDR3 is made up of 12 amino acids. Germline CDR1 reads WNHNN; CDR2 reads SYGVQD (reference sequence).

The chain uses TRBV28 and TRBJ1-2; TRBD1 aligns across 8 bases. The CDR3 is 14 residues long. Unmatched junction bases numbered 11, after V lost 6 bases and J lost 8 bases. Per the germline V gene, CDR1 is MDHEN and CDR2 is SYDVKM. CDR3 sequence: CASRGEGQVGGYTF. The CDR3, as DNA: TGTGCCAGCAGGGGAGAGGGACAGGTTGGAGGCTACACCTTC.

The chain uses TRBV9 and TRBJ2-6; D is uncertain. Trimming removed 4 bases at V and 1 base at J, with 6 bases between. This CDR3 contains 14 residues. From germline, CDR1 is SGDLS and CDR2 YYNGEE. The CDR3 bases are TGTGCCAGCAGCCTCCTATCTGGGGCCAACGTCCTGACTTTC. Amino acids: CASSLLSGANVLTF. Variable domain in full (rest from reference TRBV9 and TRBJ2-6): DSGVTQTPKHLITATGQRVTLRCSPRSGDLSVYWYQQSLDQGLQFLIQYYNGEERAKGNILERFSAQQFPDLHSELNLSSLELGDSALYFCASSLLSGANVLTFGAGSRLTVL.

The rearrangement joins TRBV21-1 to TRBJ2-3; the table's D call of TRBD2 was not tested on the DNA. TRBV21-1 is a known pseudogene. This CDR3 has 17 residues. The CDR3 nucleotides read TGTGCCAGCAGCACGGACGGCGGGGCAGGTAGCACAGATACGCAGTATTTT. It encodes CASSTDGGAGSTDTQYF.

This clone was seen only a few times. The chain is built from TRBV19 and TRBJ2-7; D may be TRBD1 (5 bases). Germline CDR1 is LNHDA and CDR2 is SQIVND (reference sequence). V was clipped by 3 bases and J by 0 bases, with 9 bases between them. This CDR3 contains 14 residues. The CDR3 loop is CASSIRGASYEQYF. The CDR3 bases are TGTGCCAGTAGTATTCGTGGGGCCTCCTACGAGCAGTACTTC.

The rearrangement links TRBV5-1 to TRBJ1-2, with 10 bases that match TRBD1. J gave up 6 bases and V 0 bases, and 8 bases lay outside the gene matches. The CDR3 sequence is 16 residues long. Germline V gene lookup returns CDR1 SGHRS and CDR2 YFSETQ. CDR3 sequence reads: CASSLGQGATRDGYTF. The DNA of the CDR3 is TGCGCCAGCAGCTTGGGACAGGGGGCCACCCGCGATGGCTACACCTTC.

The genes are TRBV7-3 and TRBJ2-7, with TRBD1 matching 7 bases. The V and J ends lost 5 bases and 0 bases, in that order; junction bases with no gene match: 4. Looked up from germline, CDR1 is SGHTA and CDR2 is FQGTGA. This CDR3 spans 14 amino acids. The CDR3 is CASSPTGSSYEQYF. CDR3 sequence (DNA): TGTGCCAGCAGCCCGACAGGGAGCTCCTACGAGCAGTACTTC.

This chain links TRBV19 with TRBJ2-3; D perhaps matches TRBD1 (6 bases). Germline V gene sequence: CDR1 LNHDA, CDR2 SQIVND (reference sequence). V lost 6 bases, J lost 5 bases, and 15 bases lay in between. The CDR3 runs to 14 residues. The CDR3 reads CASRARGGGDTQYF. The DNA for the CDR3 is TGTGCCAGTAGGGCTCGTGGGGGCGGAGATACGCAGTATTTT.

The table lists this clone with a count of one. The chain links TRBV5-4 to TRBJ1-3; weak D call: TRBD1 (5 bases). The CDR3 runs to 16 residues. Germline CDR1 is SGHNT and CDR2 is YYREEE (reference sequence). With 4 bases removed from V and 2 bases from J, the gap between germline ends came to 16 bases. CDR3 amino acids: CASSPEPRGTGNTIYF. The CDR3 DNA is TGTGCCAGCAGCCCCGAACCTAGGGGAACTGGAAACACCATATATTTT.

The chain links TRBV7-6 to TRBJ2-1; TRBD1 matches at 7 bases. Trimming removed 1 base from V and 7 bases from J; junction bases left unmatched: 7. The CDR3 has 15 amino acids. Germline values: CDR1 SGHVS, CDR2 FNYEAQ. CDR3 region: CASSLESAGGNEQFF. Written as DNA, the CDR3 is TGTGCCAGCAGCTTAGAGAGTGCAGGGGGAAATGAGCAGTTCTTC. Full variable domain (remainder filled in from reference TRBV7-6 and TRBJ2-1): GAGVSQSPRYKVTKRGQDVALRCDPISGHVSLYWYRQALGQGPEFLTYFNYEAQQDKSGLPNDRFSAERPEGSISTLTIQRTEQRDSAMYRCASSLESAGGNEQFFGPGTRLTVL.

CDR3 region: CASSLTYRGNQPQHF. In DNA, the CDR3 is TGTGCCAGTAGTCTCACCTACAGAGGCAATCAGCCCCAGCATTTT. The chain joins TRBV19 to TRBJ1-5, with D unresolved. Germline V gene data show CDR1 as LNHDA and CDR2 as SQIVND (reference sequence). V was shortened by 5 bases and J by 2 bases, with 13 bases between the two germline ends. The CDR3 is 15 amino acids. Combining the CDR3 with reference TRBV19 and TRBJ1-5 gives the whole variable domain DGGITQSPKYLFRKEGQNVTLSCEQNLNHDAMYWYRQDPGQGLRLIYYSQIVNDFQKGDIAEGYSVSREKKESFPLTVTSAQKNPTAFYLCASSLTYRGNQPQHFGDGTRLSIL.

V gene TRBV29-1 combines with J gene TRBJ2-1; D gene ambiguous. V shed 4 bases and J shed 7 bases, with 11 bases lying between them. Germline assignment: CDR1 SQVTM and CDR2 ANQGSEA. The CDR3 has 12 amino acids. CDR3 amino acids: CSVVLSSNEQFF. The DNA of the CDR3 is TGCAGCGTTGTCCTAAGCTCTAATGAGCAGTTCTTC.

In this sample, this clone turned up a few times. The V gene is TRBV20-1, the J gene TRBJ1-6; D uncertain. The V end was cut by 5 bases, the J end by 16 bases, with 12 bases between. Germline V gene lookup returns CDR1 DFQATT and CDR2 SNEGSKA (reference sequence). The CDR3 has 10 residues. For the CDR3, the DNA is TGCAGTGCTTACGACTTGGTACTCCACTTT. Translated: CSAYDLVLHF.

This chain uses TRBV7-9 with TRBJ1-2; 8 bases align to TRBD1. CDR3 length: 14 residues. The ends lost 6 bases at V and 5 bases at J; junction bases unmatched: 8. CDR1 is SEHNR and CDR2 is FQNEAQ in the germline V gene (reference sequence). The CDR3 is CASSSGQGLYGYTF. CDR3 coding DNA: TGTGCCAGCAGTTCCGGACAGGGTCTTTATGGCTACACCTTC. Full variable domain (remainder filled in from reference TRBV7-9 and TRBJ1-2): DTGVSQNPRHKITKRGQNVTFRCDPISEHNRLYWYRQTLGQGPEFLTYFQNEAQLEKSRLLSDRFSAERPKGSFSTLEIQRTEQGDSAMYLCASSSGQGLYGYTFGSGTRLTVV.

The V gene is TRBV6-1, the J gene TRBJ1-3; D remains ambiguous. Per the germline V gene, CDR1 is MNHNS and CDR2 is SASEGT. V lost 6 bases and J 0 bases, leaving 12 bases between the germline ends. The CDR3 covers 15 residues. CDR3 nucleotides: TGTGCCAGCAGCCCCCCGGCGGGCTCTGGAAACACCATATATTTT. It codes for CASSPPAGSGNTIYF.

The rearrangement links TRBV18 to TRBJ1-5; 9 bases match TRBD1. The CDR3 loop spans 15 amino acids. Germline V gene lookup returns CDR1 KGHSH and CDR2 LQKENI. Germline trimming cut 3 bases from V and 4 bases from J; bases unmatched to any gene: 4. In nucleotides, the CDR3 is TGTGCCAGCTCACCGAAGGACAGGGGTAATCAGCCCCAGCATTTT. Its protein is CASSPKDRGNQPQHF. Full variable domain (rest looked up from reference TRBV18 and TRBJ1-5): NAGVMQNPRHLVRRRGQEARLRCSPMKGHSHVYWYRQLPEEGLKFMVYLQKENIIDESGMPKERFSAEFPKEGPSILRIQQVVRGDSAAYFCASSPKDRGNQPQHFGDGTRLSIL.

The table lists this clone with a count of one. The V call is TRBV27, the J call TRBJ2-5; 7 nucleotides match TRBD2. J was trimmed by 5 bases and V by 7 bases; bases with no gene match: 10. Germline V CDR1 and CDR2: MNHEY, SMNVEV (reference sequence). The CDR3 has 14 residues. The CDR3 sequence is CASKVGQGGETQYF. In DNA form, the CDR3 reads TGTGCCAGCAAAGTGGGGCAGGGAGGGGAGACCCAGTACTTC.